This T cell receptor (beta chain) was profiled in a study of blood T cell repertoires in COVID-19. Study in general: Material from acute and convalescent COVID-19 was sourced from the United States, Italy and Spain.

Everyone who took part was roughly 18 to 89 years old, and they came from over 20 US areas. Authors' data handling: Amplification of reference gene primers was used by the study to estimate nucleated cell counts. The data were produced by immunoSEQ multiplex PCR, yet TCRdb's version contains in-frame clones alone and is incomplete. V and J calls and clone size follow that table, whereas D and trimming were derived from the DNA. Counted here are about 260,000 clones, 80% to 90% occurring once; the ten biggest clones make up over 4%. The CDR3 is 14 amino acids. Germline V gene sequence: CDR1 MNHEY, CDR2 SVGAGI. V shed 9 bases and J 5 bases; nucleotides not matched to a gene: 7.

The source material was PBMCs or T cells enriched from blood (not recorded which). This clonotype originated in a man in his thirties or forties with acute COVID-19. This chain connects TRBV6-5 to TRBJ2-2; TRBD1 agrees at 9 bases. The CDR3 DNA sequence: TGTGCCAGTCTATTTGACAGGGGGACCGGGGAGCTGTTTTTT. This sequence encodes CASLFDRGTGELFF.